The 28 T cell receptor beta chains presented below share a single source sample, sequenced in a study of cytomegalovirus exposure and HLA in healthy donors. Amplification used 60 Vbeta primers and 13 Jbeta primers. Produced via immunoSEQ multiplex PCR; TCRdb's table is partial and in-frame only. The sample holds fewer than 200,000 clones; 70% to 85% are singletons and the top ten take 3.4%. Sample: PBMCs. These receptors were obtained from a man aged 35 to 55 in good health and CMV-seropositive.

This clone appeared a single time. The chain is built from TRBV5-4 and TRBJ2-3; D ambiguous. Germline V lookup: CDR1 SGHNT, CDR2 YYREEE (reference sequence). Trimming cost V 3 bases and J 1 base, with 9 bases left between them. CDR3 size: 14 residues. The CDR3 reads CASSSYSGTDTQYF. The DNA of the CDR3 is TGTGCCAGCAGCTCTTATTCGGGCACAGATACGCAGTATTTT.

As concerns this clone: At one end, the junction sequence differs from germline, possibly due to a read error. CDR3 nucleotide sequence: TGCAGCGTCGAAGATCGTGGGGCAGGGGGCTACGGGCAGTACTTC. This encodes CSVEDRGAGGYGQYF. The V gene is TRBV29-1, the J gene TRBJ2-7; 8 bases match TRBD1. This CDR3 is 15 amino acids long. The germline CDR1 and CDR2 sequences are SQVTM and ANQGSEA.

This chain joins TRBV6-5 and TRBJ1-5; D gene unclear. This CDR3 is built from 12 residues. Germline lookup yields CDR1 MNHEY and CDR2 SVGAGI. The germline V and J ends were trimmed by 1 base and 7 bases, with 5 bases remaining between them. The CDR3 here is CASSYFGQPQHF. The CDR3, as DNA: TGTGCCAGCAGTTACTTCGGGCAGCCCCAGCATTTT.

The rearrangement uses TRBV7-2 and TRBJ2-1; 7 bases are a match to TRBD1. CDR3 length: 15 residues. In germline, CDR1 is SGHTA, CDR2 FQGNSA. Trimming at V came to 6 bases and at J to 3 bases, leaving 8 bases not matched to a gene. The CDR3 coding sequence is TGTGCCAGCAGTTTTACGGGACAGAACTACAATGAGCAGTTCTTC. Translated: CASSFTGQNYNEQFF.

V usage is TRBV14 and J usage is TRBJ2-2, with 7 nucleotides matching TRBD1. The germline V gene encodes CDR1 SGHDN and CDR2 FVKESK. With 7 bases clipped from V and 1 base from J, the junction kept 15 bases outside the gene matches. The CDR3 has 18 residues. For the CDR3, the DNA is TGTGCCAGCAACGCGCCGGACGGGACAGTTAAGAACACCGGGGAGCTGTTTTTT. This codes for CASNAPDGTVKNTGELFF.

This chain's CDR3 is CASSFPSGAGETQYF. CDR3 nucleotide sequence: TGTGCCAGCAGTTTCCCTAGCGGGGCGGGGGAGACCCAGTACTTC. The chain is built from TRBV6-5 and TRBJ2-5; TRBD2 matches 9 bases. Germline V gene lookup returns CDR1 MNHEY and CDR2 SVGAGI. The CDR3 covers 15 residues. V gave up 4 bases and J gave up 5 bases; unmatched junction bases: 8.

The rearrangement joins TRBV7-6 to TRBJ2-4; TRBD1 agrees at 11 bases. CDR1 is SGHVS, CDR2 FNYEAQ, per germline. After removal of 9 bases from V and 4 bases from J, the junction contained 11 bases not matched to a gene. CDR3 length: 16 amino acids. The CDR3 is CARRDRGSLRKNIQYF. CDR3 DNA sequence: TGTGCCAGAAGGGACAGGGGGTCCCTCCGAAAAAACATTCAGTACTTC.

The chain uses TRBV5-1 and TRBJ2-5; 7 bases map to TRBD2. The V and J ends lost 0 bases and 2 bases, in that order; junction bases with no gene match: 7. CDR3 length: 16 amino acids. Per germline, CDR1 SGHRS and CDR2 YFSETQ. CDR3 amino acids: CASSLAPLADQETQYF. For the CDR3, the DNA is TGCGCCAGCAGCTTGGCTCCCCTAGCGGATCAAGAGACCCAGTACTTC.

The chain recombines TRBV6-5 with TRBJ2-7; 7 bases match TRBD1. V was clipped by 6 bases and J by 9 bases; unmatched bases: 8. Per germline, CDR1 MNHEY and CDR2 SVGAGI. The CDR3 extends over 12 amino acids. CDR3 protein: CASSPLRQGQYF. CDR3 DNA sequence: TGTGCCAGCAGCCCACTCCGACAGGGGCAGTACTTC.

The V gene is TRBV5-1, the J gene TRBJ2-7; the match to TRBD1 covers 8 bases. CDR1 is SGHRS and CDR2 is YFSETQ in the germline V gene. V lost 2 bases and J lost 7; bases outside the gene matches: 5. The CDR3 length is 13 residues. The CDR3, as DNA: TGCGCCAGCAGCTTCGGACAGGGTGGAGAGCAGTACTTC. The encoded protein is CASSFGQGGEQYF.

The chain combines TRBV7-2 with TRBJ2-1; maybe TRBD2 (5 bases). V lost 5 bases, J lost 6 bases, and 11 bases lay in between. Looked up from germline, CDR1 is SGHTA and CDR2 is FQGNSA. CDR3 length: 13 amino acids. CDR3 region: CASSIYRGNEQFF. The CDR3 coding sequence is TGTGCCAGCAGCATATACCGGGGCAATGAGCAGTTCTTC.

The gene calls are TRBV18 and TRBJ2-2; 8 nucleotides line up with TRBD1. The V segment lost 2 bases and the J segment 6 bases; nucleotides outside the gene matches: 5. The CDR3 is 15 amino acids. CDR1 is KGHSH, CDR2 LQKENI, per germline. The CDR3 DNA sequence: TGTGCCAGCTCACCATCAGGGGGCGTTCCCGGGGAGCTGTTTTTT. This encodes CASSPSGGVPGELFF.

The V and J genes are TRBV2 and TRBJ1-3; 7 nucleotides align to TRBD1. The length of the CDR3 is 15 residues. The germline gives CDR1 SNHLY, CDR2 FYNNEI. The trim removed 3 bases at V and 0 bases at J, leaving 2 bases unmatched. CDR3 bases: TGTGCCAGCAGTGAGGACAGGCCCTCTGGAAACACCATATATTTT. Amino acids: CASSEDRPSGNTIYF. The entire variable domain, with the rest obtained from reference TRBV2 and TRBJ1-3, is as follows: EPEVTQTPSHQVTQMGQEVILRCVPISNHLYFYWYRQILGQKVEFLVSFYNNEISEKSEIFDDQFSVERPDGSNFTLKIRSTKLEDSAMYFCASSEDRPSGNTIYFGEGSWLTVV.

The V and J genes are TRBV7-8 and TRBJ2-5, with D tentatively TRBD1 (6 bases). CDR3 size: 17 residues. In germline, CDR1 is SGHVS, CDR2 FQNEAQ. Trimming stripped 5 bases from V and 0 bases from J, with 19 bases between. As DNA, the CDR3 is TGTGCCAGCAGCAAGAGGTCCGGGACATCGAACCAAGAGACCCAGTACTTC. It translates to CASSKRSGTSNQETQYF.

This chain joins TRBV6-6 and TRBJ2-7, with 9 positions matching TRBD2. CDR1 is MNHNY and CDR2 is SVGAGI in the germline V gene (reference sequence). The CDR3 runs to 14 residues. With 6 bases clipped from V and 4 bases from J, the junction kept 7 bases outside the gene matches. The CDR3 DNA reads TGTGCCAGCAGCTTGACTAGCGGAGGATACGAGCAGTACTTC. Translating it yields CASSLTSGGYEQYF.

V gene TRBV6-5 combines with J gene TRBJ2-5, with 8 bases matching TRBD1. CDR1 and CDR2 (germline): MNHEY, SVGAGI. Germline trimming cut 7 bases from V and 2 bases from J; bases unmatched to any gene: 6. This CDR3 has 14 amino acids. This CDR3 is CASNTGQAQETQYF. CDR3 in DNA: TGTGCCAGCAATACGGGACAGGCGCAAGAGACCCAGTACTTC.

This clone was recorded a few times. The V gene is TRBV2, the J gene TRBJ2-5; D is uncertain. With 0 bases removed from V and 5 bases from J, the gap between germline ends came to 4 bases. The CDR3 contains 12 residues. Germline V gene sequence: CDR1 SNHLY, CDR2 FYNNEI. CDR3 amino acids: CASSEAQETQYF. As DNA, the CDR3 is TGTGCCAGCAGTGAAGCTCAGGAGACCCAGTACTTC.

In this sample, this clone turned up a few times. The chain joins TRBV6-6 to TRBJ1-4; D possibly corresponds to TRBD1 (6 bases). V was trimmed by 2 bases and J by 3 bases, leaving 10 bases between them. Germline loops: CDR1 MNHNY, CDR2 SVGAGI (reference sequence). The length of the CDR3 is 15 residues. CDR3 nucleotide sequence: TGTGCCAGCAGTTACCAAGGGGGGGCTAATGAAAAACTGTTTTTT. Amino acid sequence: CASSYQGGANEKLFF.

This sequence joins TRBV27 and TRBJ1-6, with D possibly matching TRBD1 (5 bases). Germline V gene sequence: CDR1 MNHEY, CDR2 SMNVEV (reference sequence). The germline V and J ends were trimmed by 8 bases and 7 bases, with 9 bases remaining between them. The CDR3 has 12 residues. In nucleotides, the CDR3 is TGTGCCAGCGGGGCGGGGAATTCACCCCTCCACTTT. Translated: CASGAGNSPLHF.

CDR3 sequence: CASSLGTGEGYEQYF. As DNA, the CDR3 is TGTGCCAGCAGCTTGGGGACAGGGGAAGGCTACGAGCAGTACTTC. The V gene is TRBV5-4, the J gene TRBJ2-7; 9 bases map to TRBD1. CDR3 length: 15 amino acids. Germline CDR1 is SGHNT and CDR2 is YYREEE (reference sequence). The V gene end was trimmed by 0 bases and the J gene end by 3 bases; junction bases not matched to a gene: 4.

V gene TRBV6-1 combines with J gene TRBJ1-3; 9 nucleotides match TRBD1. Germline V lookup: CDR1 MNHNS, CDR2 SASEGT. V lost 2 bases and J lost 6; bases outside the gene matches: 5. The CDR3 runs to 15 residues. This chain's CDR3 is CASSELDRGVNTIYF. DNA for the CDR3: TGTGCCAGCAGTGAATTGGACAGGGGAGTAAACACCATATATTTT.

This clone has a handful of counts. The chain is built from TRBV7-9 and TRBJ1-6, with 12 bases that match TRBD1. V lost 5 bases and J lost 4; bases outside the gene matches: 3. Germline CDR1 reads SEHNR; CDR2 reads FQNEAQ (reference sequence). The CDR3 runs to 16 residues. The CDR3 DNA follows: TGTGCCAGCAGCGGGACAGGGGGCCTTTATAATTCACCCCTCCACTTT. This gives the protein CASSGTGGLYNSPLHF. The entire variable domain, with the rest obtained from reference TRBV7-9 and TRBJ1-6, is as follows: DTGVSQNPRHKITKRGQNVTFRCDPISEHNRLYWYRQTLGQGPEFLTYFQNEAQLEKSRLLSDRFSAERPKGSFSTLEIQRTEQGDSAMYLCASSGTGGLYNSPLHFGNGTRLTVT.

This clone was seen a single time. The chain combines TRBV5-1 with TRBJ2-2; 9 positions match TRBD1. The germline gives CDR1 SGHRS, CDR2 YFSETQ. V was pared by 3 bases and J by 5 bases, with 5 bases of the junction left unmatched. The CDR3 totals 15 residues. Written as DNA, the CDR3 is TGCGCCAGCAGCTACGGACAGGGGTGGACCGGGGAGCTGTTTTTT. Its protein product is CASSYGQGWTGELFF.

J is TRBJ2-1 and V is TRBV7-2, with 11 bases that match TRBD2. Germline trimming cut 7 bases from V and 6 bases from J; bases unmatched to any gene: 11. The CDR3 is 16 residues long. The germline CDR1 and CDR2 sequences are SGHTA and FQGNSA. As DNA, the CDR3 is TGTGCCAGCACGCTCGTAGCGGGGGGGCCTGGCAATGAGCAGTTCTTC. It is translated as CASTLVAGGPGNEQFF.

V gene TRBV18 combines with J gene TRBJ2-1; D uncertain. Germline assignment: CDR1 KGHSH and CDR2 LQKENI. The CDR3 covers 14 residues. The V end was cut by 0 bases, the J end by 5 bases, with 8 bases between. CDR3 amino acids: CASSPPPGNNEQFF. CDR3 DNA: TGTGCCAGCTCACCACCTCCAGGTAACAATGAGCAGTTCTTC.

The CDR3 loop is CAITRDRAYGYTF. In nucleotides, the CDR3 is TGTGCCATCACTCGGGACAGGGCTTATGGCTACACCTTC. This rearrangement joins TRBV10-3 to TRBJ1-2; 9 bases align to TRBD1. Germline CDR1 is ENHRY and CDR2 is SYGVKD. CDR3 length: 13 residues. Losses at the gene ends were 7 bases for V and 5 bases for J; bases not matched to a gene: 5.

The count of this clone is one. The chain links TRBV7-9 to TRBJ2-2; D is unclear. The CDR3 has 14 residues. Germline assignment: CDR1 SEHNR and CDR2 FQNEAQ (reference sequence). Trimming pared 11 bases from V and 4 bases from J, leaving 17 bases between. The CDR3 DNA follows: TGTGCCTTCCCACTCTACTTTTCCACCGGGGAGCTGTTTTTT. It yields the protein CAFPLYFSTGELFF.

The chain links TRBV10-3 to TRBJ1-5; no firm D call. The V end lost 3 bases, the J end lost 2 bases, and 2 bases lay between the germline ends. The CDR3 length is 12 residues. From germline, CDR1 is ENHRY and CDR2 SYGVKD. This CDR3 reads CAISDGNQPQHF. Written as DNA, the CDR3 is TGTGCCATCAGTGACGGCAATCAGCCCCAGCATTTT.